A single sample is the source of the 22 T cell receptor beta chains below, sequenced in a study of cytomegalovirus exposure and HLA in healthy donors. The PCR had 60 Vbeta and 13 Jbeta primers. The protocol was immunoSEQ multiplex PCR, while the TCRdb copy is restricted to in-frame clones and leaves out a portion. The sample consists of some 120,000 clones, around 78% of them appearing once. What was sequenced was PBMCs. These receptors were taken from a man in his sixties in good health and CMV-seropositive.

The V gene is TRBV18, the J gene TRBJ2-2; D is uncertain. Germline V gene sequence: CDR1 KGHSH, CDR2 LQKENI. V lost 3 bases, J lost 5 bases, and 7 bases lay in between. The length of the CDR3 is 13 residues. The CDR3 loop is CASSPQATGELFF. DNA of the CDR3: TGTGCCAGCTCACCGCAGGCGACCGGGGAGCTGTTTTTT.

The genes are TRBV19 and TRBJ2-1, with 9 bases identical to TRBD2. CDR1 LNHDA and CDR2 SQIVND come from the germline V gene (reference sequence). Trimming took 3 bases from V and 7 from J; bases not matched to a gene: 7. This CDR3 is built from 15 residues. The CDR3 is CASSILAGILNEQFF. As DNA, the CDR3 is TGTGCCAGTAGTATCCTAGCGGGGATACTTAATGAGCAGTTCTTC.

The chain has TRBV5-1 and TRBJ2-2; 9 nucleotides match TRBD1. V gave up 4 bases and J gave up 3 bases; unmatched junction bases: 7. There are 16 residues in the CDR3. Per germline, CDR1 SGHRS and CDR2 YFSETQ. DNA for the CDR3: TGCGCCAGCAGCACGGAGGGACAGGGATACACCGGGGAGCTGTTTTTT. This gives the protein CASSTEGQGYTGELFF.

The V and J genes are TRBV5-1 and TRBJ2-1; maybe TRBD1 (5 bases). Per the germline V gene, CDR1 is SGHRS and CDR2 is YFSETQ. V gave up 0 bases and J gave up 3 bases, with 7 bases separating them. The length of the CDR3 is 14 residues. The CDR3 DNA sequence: TGCGCCAGCAGCTTGGGACAGAACTACAATGAGCAGTTCTTC. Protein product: CASSLGQNYNEQFF.

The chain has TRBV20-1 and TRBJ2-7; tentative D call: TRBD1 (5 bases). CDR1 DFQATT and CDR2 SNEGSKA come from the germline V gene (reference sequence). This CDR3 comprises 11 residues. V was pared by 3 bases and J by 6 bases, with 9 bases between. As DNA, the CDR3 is TGCAGTGCTAGTAAGGGGATCGAGCAGTACTTC. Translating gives CSASKGIEQYF.

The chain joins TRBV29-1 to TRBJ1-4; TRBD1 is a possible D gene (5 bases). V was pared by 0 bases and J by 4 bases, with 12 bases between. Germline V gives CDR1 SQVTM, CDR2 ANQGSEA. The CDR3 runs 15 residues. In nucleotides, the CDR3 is TGCAGCGTTGAAGATAAAGCAGGGTTTAATGAAAAACTGTTTTTT. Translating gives CSVEDKAGFNEKLFF. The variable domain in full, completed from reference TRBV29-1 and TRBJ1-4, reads SAVISQKPSRDICQRGTSLTIQCQVDSQVTMMFWYRQQPGQSLTLIATANQGSEATYESGFVIDKFPISRPNLTFSTLTVSNMSPEDSSIYLCSVEDKAGFNEKLFFGSGTQLSVL.

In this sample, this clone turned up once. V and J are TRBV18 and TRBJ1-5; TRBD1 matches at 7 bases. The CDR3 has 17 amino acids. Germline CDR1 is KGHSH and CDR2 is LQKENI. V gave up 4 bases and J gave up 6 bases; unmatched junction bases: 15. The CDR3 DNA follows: TGTGCCAGCTCACGAGCCCGGGACAGATACCCATCTCAGCCCCAGCATTTT. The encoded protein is CASSRARDRYPSQPQHF.

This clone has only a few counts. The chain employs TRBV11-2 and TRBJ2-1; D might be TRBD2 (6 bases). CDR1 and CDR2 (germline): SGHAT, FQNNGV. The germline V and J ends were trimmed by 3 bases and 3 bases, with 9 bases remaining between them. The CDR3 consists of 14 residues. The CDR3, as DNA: TGTGCCAGCAGCTTGGCTAGCGTCTACAATGAGCAGTTCTTC. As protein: CASSLASVYNEQFF. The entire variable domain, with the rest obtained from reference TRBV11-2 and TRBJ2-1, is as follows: EAGVAQSPRYKIIEKRQSVAFWCNPISGHATLYWYQQILGQGPKLLIQFQNNGVVDDSQLPKDRFSAERLKGVDSTLKIQPAKLEDSAVYLCASSLASVYNEQFFGPGTRLTVL.

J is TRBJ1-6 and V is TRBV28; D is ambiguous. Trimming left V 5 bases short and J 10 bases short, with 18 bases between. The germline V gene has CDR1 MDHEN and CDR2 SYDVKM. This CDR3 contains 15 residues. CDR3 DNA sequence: TGTGCCAGCAGTGCCCCCGGGTTTAACGAATCACCCCTCCACTTT. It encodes CASSAPGFNESPLHF. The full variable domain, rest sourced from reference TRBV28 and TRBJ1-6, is DVKVTQSSRYLVKRTGEKVFLECVQDMDHENMFWYRQDPGLGLRLIYFSYDVKMKEKGDIPEGYSVSREKKERFSLILESASTNQTSMYLCASSAPGFNESPLHFGNGTRLTVT.

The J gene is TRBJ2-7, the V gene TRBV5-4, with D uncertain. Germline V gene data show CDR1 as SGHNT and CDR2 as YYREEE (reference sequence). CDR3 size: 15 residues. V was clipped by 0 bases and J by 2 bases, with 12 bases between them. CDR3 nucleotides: TGTGCCAGCAGCTTGGCGGAGTGGAGCCCCTACGAGCAGTACTTC. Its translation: CASSLAEWSPYEQYF. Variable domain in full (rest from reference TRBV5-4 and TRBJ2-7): ETGVTQSPTHLIKTRGQQVTLRCSSQSGHNTVSWYQQALGQGPQFIFQYYREEENGRGNFPPRFSGLQFPNYSSELNVNALELDDSALYLCASSLAEWSPYEQYFGPGTRLTVT.

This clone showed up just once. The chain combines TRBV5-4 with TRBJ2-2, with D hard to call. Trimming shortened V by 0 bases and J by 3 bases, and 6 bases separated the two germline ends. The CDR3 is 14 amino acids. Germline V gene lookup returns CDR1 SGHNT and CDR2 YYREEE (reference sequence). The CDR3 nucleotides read TGTGCCAGCAGCTTGGACTTGTACACCGGGGAGCTGTTTTTT. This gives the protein CASSLDLYTGELFF.

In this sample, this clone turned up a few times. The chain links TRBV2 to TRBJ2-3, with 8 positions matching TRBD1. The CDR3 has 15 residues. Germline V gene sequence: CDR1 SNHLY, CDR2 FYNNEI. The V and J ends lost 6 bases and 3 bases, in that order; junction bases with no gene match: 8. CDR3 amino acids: CASREDRDRTDTQYF. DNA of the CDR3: TGTGCCAGCAGGGAGGACAGGGACCGAACAGATACGCAGTATTTT.

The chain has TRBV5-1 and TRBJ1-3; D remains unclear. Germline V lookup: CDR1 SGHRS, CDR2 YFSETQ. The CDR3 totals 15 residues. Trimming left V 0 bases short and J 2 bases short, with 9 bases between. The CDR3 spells CASSLAEGTGNTIYF. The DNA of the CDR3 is TGCGCCAGCAGCTTGGCCGAGGGAACTGGAAACACCATATATTTT.

The CDR3 nucleotides read TGTGCCAGCAGAGGGGTAGGTGACACCGGGGAGCTGTTTTTT. Encoded protein: CASRGVGDTGELFF. The chain joins TRBV27 to TRBJ2-2, with D possibly matching TRBD1 (5 bases). CDR1 and CDR2 from the germline V gene are MNHEY and SMNVEV (reference sequence). V was shortened by 6 bases and J by 3 bases, with 11 bases between the two germline ends. The CDR3 runs to 14 residues.

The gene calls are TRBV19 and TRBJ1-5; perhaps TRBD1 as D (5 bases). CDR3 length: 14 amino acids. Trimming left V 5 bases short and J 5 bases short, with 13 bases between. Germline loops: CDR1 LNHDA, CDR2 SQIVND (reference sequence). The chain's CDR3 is CASSPRQLDQPQHF. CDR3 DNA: TGTGCCAGTAGTCCCCGACAGCTAGATCAGCCCCAGCATTTT. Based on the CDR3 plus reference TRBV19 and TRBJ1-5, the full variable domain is DGGITQSPKYLFRKEGQNVTLSCEQNLNHDAMYWYRQDPGQGLRLIYYSQIVNDFQKGDIAEGYSVSREKKESFPLTVTSAQKNPTAFYLCASSPRQLDQPQHFGDGTRLSIL.

CDR3 in DNA: TGCGCCAGCAGCTTGGAGTCAGTGACAGAAAAACTGTTTTTT. It translates to CASSLESVTEKLFF. V gene TRBV5-1 combines with J gene TRBJ1-4; no reliable D call. Germline lookup yields CDR1 SGHRS and CDR2 YFSETQ. CDR3 length equals 14 residues. The V and J ends lost 0 bases and 8 bases respectively, with 11 bases between them. Based on the CDR3 plus reference TRBV5-1 and TRBJ1-4, the full variable domain is KAGVTQTPRYLIKTRGQQVTLSCSPISGHRSVSWYQQTPGQGLQFLFEYFSETQRNKGNFPGRFSGRQFSNSRSEMNVSTLELGDSALYLCASSLESVTEKLFFGSGTQLSVL.

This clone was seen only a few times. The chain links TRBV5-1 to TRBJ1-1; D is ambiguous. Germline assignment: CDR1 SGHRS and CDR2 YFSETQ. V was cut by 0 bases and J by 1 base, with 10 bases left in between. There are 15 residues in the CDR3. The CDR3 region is CASSLAWGGNTEAFF. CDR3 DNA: TGCGCCAGCAGCTTGGCCTGGGGAGGGAACACTGAAGCTTTCTTT.

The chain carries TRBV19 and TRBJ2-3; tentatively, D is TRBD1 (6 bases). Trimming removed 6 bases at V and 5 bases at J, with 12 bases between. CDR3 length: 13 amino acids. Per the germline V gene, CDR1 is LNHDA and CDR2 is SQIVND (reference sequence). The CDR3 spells CASRSLGGDTQYF. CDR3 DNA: TGTGCCAGTAGGTCTTTAGGGGGAGATACGCAGTATTTT.

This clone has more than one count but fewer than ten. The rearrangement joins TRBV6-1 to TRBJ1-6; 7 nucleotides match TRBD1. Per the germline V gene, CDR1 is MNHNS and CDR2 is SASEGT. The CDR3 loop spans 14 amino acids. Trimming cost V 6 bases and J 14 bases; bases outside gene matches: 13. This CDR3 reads CASRVDREVRTLHF. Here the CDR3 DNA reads TGTGCCAGCAGGGTAGACAGGGAAGTTCGAACCCTCCACTTT.

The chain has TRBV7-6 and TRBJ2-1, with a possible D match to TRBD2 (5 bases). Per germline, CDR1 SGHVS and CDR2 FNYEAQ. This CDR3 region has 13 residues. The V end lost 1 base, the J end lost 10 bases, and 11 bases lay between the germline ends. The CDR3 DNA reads TGTGCCAGCAGCTTAGGACGGGAAATGGAGCAGTTCTTC. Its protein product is CASSLGREMEQFF.

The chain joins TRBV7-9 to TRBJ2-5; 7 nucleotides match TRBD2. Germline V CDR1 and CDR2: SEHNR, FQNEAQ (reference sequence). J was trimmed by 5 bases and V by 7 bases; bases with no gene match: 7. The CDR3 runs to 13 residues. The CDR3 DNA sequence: TGTGCCAGCATCCCCGTGGGGGGGGAGACCCAGTACTTC. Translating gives CASIPVGGETQYF.

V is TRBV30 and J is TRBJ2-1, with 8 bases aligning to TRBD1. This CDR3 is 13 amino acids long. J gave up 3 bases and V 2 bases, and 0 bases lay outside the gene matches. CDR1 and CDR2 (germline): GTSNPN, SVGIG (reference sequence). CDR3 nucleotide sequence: TGTGCCTGGAGTACAGGGGGCTACAATGAGCAGTTCTTC. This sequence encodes CAWSTGGYNEQFF.